The 30 T cell receptor beta chains reported below all come from one sample, sequenced in a study of T-cell reconstitution after alpha-beta-depleted transplantation in children. Preparation of the TCRbeta library was carried out with unique molecular identifiers. TCRdb processed the PCR reads anew with MiXCR; each CDR3 protein has one entry. Of about 510,000 distinct CDR3 sequences in the sample, 11% were seen once. The specimen was PBMCs, mostly from graft donor cells, collected 180 days after TCRalphabeta/CD19-depleted stem cell transplant. These receptors all come from a female patient aged 2-10 years who had a stem cell transplant for aplastic anemia, so the T cells may come from the graft donor.

This clonotype has just a few counts. V and J are TRBV6-1 and TRBJ2-7; tentative D call: TRBD2 (5 bases). This CDR3 has 13 amino acids. The V gene lost 3 bases and the J gene lost 8 bases, with 14 bases spanning the gap. Germline V gene sequence: CDR1 MNHNS, CDR2 SASEGT. CDR3 loop: CASSEGRTFQQYF. The CDR3 region has the DNA TGTGCCAGCAGTGAGGGCAGGACTTTCCAGCAGTACTTC.

This clonotype occurred a few times. V and J are TRBV7-2 and TRBJ2-5, with 11 nucleotides matching TRBD1. CDR1 is SGHTA and CDR2 is FQGNSA in the germline V gene. This CDR3 region has 16 residues. Trimming cost V 5 bases and J 5 bases; bases outside gene matches: 10. The CDR3 bases are TGTGCCAGCAGCATGACCCGGACAGGGGGCCGCGAGACCCAGTACTTC. It translates to CASSMTRTGGRETQYF.

This clonotype was observed a handful of times. The chain employs TRBV6-2 or TRBV6-3 and TRBJ1-5; possible D gene TRBD1, 6 bases. Per germline, CDR1 MNHEY and CDR2 SVGEGT. CDR3 length: 16 amino acids. V was trimmed by 4 bases and J by 2 bases, leaving 15 bases between them. The CDR3 DNA sequence: TGTGCCAGCAGTTTGGTTGGCCGGGGGCGCAATCAGCCCCAGCATTTT. As protein: CASSLVGRGRNQPQHF.

The chain couples TRBV6-2 or TRBV6-3 to TRBJ1-1; 12 bases map to TRBD1. The germline V gene has CDR1 MNHEY and CDR2 SVGEGT. V lost 7 bases to trimming and J lost 0 bases; unmatched junction nucleotides: 18. The CDR3 runs 20 residues. DNA for the CDR3: TGTGCCAGCAAAACCGCGCCGGGACAGGGGGCCACGTGGGTGAACACTGAAGCTTTCTTT. Translation: CASKTAPGQGATWVNTEAFF.

This clonotype was recorded a few times. This chain uses TRBV7-3 with TRBJ2-3; a weak D match, TRBD2 (5 bases). From germline, CDR1 is SGHTA and CDR2 FQGTGA. V was shortened by 5 bases and J by 3 bases, with 15 bases between the two germline ends. CDR3 length: 15 residues. The CDR3 is CASSLTVTGTDTQYF. The DNA for the CDR3 is TGTGCCAGCAGCCTTACGGTGACGGGGACAGATACGCAGTATTTT.

This clonotype was counted a few times. This chain joins TRBV7-9 and TRBJ2-1, with a weak D call TRBD2 (6 bases). V lost 5 bases to trimming and J lost 4 bases, with 12 bases between them. This CDR3 spans 14 amino acids. CDR1 SEHNR and CDR2 FQNEAQ come from the germline V gene (reference sequence). DNA of the CDR3: TGTGCCAGCAGCCCCCGGGACTTTTACAATGAGCAGTTCTTC. Its protein product is CASSPRDFYNEQFF.

The V and J genes are TRBV12-3 or TRBV12-4 and TRBJ1-4; D not resolved. The CDR3 covers 15 residues. V dropped 4 bases and J dropped 0 bases, with 9 bases sitting between them. The DNA of the CDR3 is TGTGCCAGCAGTTCCGGACGGTCAACTAATGAAAAACTGTTTTTT. Its translation is CASSSGRSTNEKLFF.

This clonotype was recorded many times. The rearrangement uses TRBV5-1 and TRBJ2-5; TRBD2 matches at 7 bases. The germline V gene encodes CDR1 SGHRS and CDR2 YFSETQ. The CDR3 runs to 15 residues. V gave up 1 base and J gave up 3 bases; unmatched junction bases: 6. CDR3 nucleotide sequence: TGCGCCAGCAGCTTGCACGCGGGAGTGGAAGAGACCCAGTACTTC. Translation: CASSLHAGVEETQYF.

The chain links TRBV2 to TRBJ2-3, with D maybe TRBD2 (5 bases). CDR3 size: 16 residues. The germline V gene encodes CDR1 SNHLY and CDR2 FYNNEI. Trimming pared 1 base from V and 2 bases from J, leaving 13 bases between. This CDR3 is CASSEGTSGVTDTQYF. The CDR3 DNA reads as TGTGCCAGCAGTGAAGGGACTTCTGGAGTCACAGATACGCAGTATTTT.

This chain joins TRBV4-3 and TRBJ2-3; 7 bases agree with TRBD2. Trimming removed 0 bases from V and 2 bases from J; junction bases left unmatched: 17. CDR3 length: 20 residues. Germline V gene sequence: CDR1 LGHNA, CDR2 YSLEER. CDR3 sequence (DNA): TGCGCCAGCAGCCAAGACGTGGGGCGGCGGGAGTGGGACGACACAGATACGCAGTATTTT. Its protein is CASSQDVGRREWDDTDTQYF.

The gene calls are TRBV12-5 and TRBJ2-1, with 7 bases fitting TRBD1. J was trimmed by 0 bases and V by 5 bases; bases with no gene match: 4. This CDR3 region has 15 residues. Germline V lookup: CDR1 LGHNT, CDR2 FRNRAP. This CDR3 reads CASGEGQSSYNEQFF. The CDR3 nucleotides are TGTGCTAGTGGTGAGGGACAGAGCTCCTACAATGAGCAGTTCTTC.

This clonotype showed up just a few times. This rearrangement joins TRBV7-2 to TRBJ2-1; D may correspond to TRBD1 or TRBD2 (6 bases each). CDR3 length: 13 amino acids. V lost 5 bases and J lost 8, with 13 bases in between. CDR1 is SGHTA, CDR2 FQGNSA, per germline. The CDR3 coding sequence is TGTGCCAGCAGCCCCCGGGGGCTCGATGAGCAGTTCTTC. It specifies CASSPRGLDEQFF.

This clonotype has only a few counts. V is TRBV21-1 and J is TRBJ1-3; the D segment call TRBD1 is taken from the table without a DNA check. TRBV21-1 corresponds to a pseudogene. CDR3 length: 17 amino acids. The CDR3 loop is CASSKGQESFSGNTIYF. The CDR3 DNA reads TGTGCCAGCAGCAAGGGACAGGAAAGTTTCTCTGGAAACACCATATATTTT.

CDR3 in amino acids: CASSPVWKETQYF. CDR3 nucleotide sequence: TGTGCCAGCAGCCCCGTGTGGAAAGAGACCCAGTACTTC. V is TRBV7-2 and J is TRBJ2-5; D is unresolved. This CDR3 is built from 13 residues. V was trimmed by 5 bases and J by 3 bases, leaving 10 bases between them. CDR1 and CDR2 (germline): SGHTA, FQGNSA.

This clonotype came up many times. The chain links TRBV12-3 or TRBV12-4 to TRBJ2-7; D not certain. Deletions cut 0 bases from V and 5 bases from J, with 11 bases between. This CDR3 region has 14 residues. In DNA, the CDR3 is TGTGCCAGCAGTTTAGCGGCGGCCGTGGACGAGCAGTACTTC. Translation: CASSLAAAVDEQYF.

This clonotype was seen only a few times. The rearrangement links TRBV15 to TRBJ2-5, with 11 bases identical to TRBD1. The junction had 9 bases not matched to a gene; V was cut back by 5 bases and J by 7 bases. Germline values: CDR1 LNHNV, CDR2 YYDKDF (reference sequence). The CDR3 is made up of 15 amino acids. The CDR3 nucleotides are TGTGCCACCAGCGCCCGGGACAGGGGGTTGGGGACCCAGTACTTC. Its protein product is CATSARDRGLGTQYF. The full variable domain, rest sourced from reference TRBV15 and TRBJ2-5, is DAMVIQNPRYQVTQFGKPVTLSCSQTLNHNVMYWYQQKSSQAPKLLFHYYDKDFNNEADTPDNFQSRRPNTSFCFLDIRSPGLGDTAMYLCATSARDRGLGTQYFGPGTRLLVL.

The chain uses TRBV20-1 and TRBJ2-7, with 9 bases aligning to TRBD2. In germline, CDR1 is DFQATT, CDR2 SNEGSKA (reference sequence). The V and J ends lost 1 base and 5 bases, in that order; junction bases with no gene match: 9. The CDR3 contains 15 residues. The chain's CDR3 is CSARVGASGTHEQYF. The CDR3 coding sequence is TGCAGTGCTAGAGTGGGGGCTAGCGGGACCCACGAGCAGTACTTC.

This clonotype was detected many times. The rearrangement uses TRBV20-1 and TRBJ2-1; D could derive from TRBD1 or TRBD2 (6 bases each). The CDR3 contains 15 residues. Trimming cost V 6 bases and J 3 bases, with 18 bases left between them. The germline gives CDR1 DFQATT, CDR2 SNEGSKA (reference sequence). This CDR3 is CSAPLGGLFYNEQFF. CDR3 bases: TGCAGTGCCCCACTCGGGGGCCTTTTCTACAATGAGCAGTTCTTC.

This clonotype occurred a few times. This chain joins TRBV6-5 and TRBJ1-1, with a weak D call TRBD1 (5 bases). Per the germline V gene, CDR1 is MNHEY and CDR2 is SVGAGI. The CDR3 is 14 amino acids. V was shortened by 2 bases and J by 7 bases, with 14 bases between the two germline ends. The CDR3 here is CASSYPLGRGEAFF. DNA for the CDR3: TGTGCCAGCAGTTACCCTCTCGGGAGGGGTGAAGCTTTCTTT.

This chain links TRBV6-2 or TRBV6-3 with TRBJ2-1, with 9 bases identical to TRBD2. The assigned J gene may be wrong: the sequence end matches TRBJ2-7 better. Germline CDR1 reads MNHEY; CDR2 reads SVGEGT. There are 14 residues in the CDR3. CDR3 protein: CASRAGGPRSEQYF. CDR3 DNA sequence: TGTGCCAGCAGGGCGGGAGGGCCTCGGAGTGAGCAGTACTTC.

This clonotype was counted only a few times. The chain uses TRBV5-1 and TRBJ2-5; D might be TRBD1 (5 bases). This CDR3 spans 14 amino acids. Germline CDR1 and CDR2: SGHRS and YFSETQ. Deletions cut 1 base from V and 5 bases from J, with 12 bases between. The chain's CDR3 is CASSLTGPSETQYF. The CDR3 DNA reads TGCGCCAGCAGCTTGACAGGCCCCTCGGAGACCCAGTACTTC.

This clonotype was observed at least ten times. This chain uses TRBV12-3 or TRBV12-4 with TRBJ1-5; 7 bases fit TRBD1. V lost 7 bases and J lost 5; bases outside the gene matches: 8. This CDR3 spans 14 amino acids. DNA of the CDR3: TGTGCCAGCACCCTTCCAGGGGGTTATCAGCCCCAGCATTTT. This sequence encodes CASTLPGGYQPQHF.

The chain joins TRBV5-1 to TRBJ2-7, with 7 nucleotides matching TRBD1. Germline V gene sequence: CDR1 SGHRS, CDR2 YFSETQ. V shed 5 bases, J shed 2 bases, and the junction held 7 bases outside the gene matches. CDR3 size: 14 residues. CDR3 loop: CASSTGTAAYEQYF. CDR3 sequence (DNA): TGCGCCAGCAGTACCGGGACAGCCGCCTACGAGCAGTACTTC.

The rearrangement joins TRBV13 to TRBJ2-7, with 12 nucleotides matching TRBD1. This CDR3 comprises 14 residues. The ends lost 5 bases at V and 10 bases at J; junction bases unmatched: 9. Germline assignment: CDR1 PRHDT and CDR2 FYEKMQ (reference sequence). The CDR3 here is CASSAGTGGPGQYF. CDR3 coding DNA: TGTGCCAGCAGCGCCGGGACAGGGGGCCCCGGACAGTACTTC. Full variable domain (outside the CDR3, taken from reference TRBV13 and TRBJ2-7): AAGVIQSPRHLIKEKRETATLKCYPIPRHDTVYWYQQGPGQDPQFLISFYEKMQSDKGSIPDRFSAQQFSDYHSELNMSSLELGDSALYFCASSAGTGGPGQYFGPGTRLTVT.

This clonotype was counted ten times or more. The V call is TRBV28, the J call TRBJ2-7; 7 bases fit TRBD1. Germline V lookup: CDR1 MDHEN, CDR2 SYDVKM. CDR3 length: 17 residues. The junction had 11 bases not matched to a gene; V was cut back by 1 base and J by 2 bases. The CDR3 spells CASSLFWGGRGTYEQYF. In DNA form, the CDR3 reads TGTGCCAGCAGTTTATTTTGGGGTGGCAGGGGGACCTACGAGCAGTACTTC.

The V call is TRBV11-3, the J call TRBJ2-7; 11 nucleotides line up with TRBD1. The CDR3 contains 15 residues. Germline V gene sequence: CDR1 SGHNT, CDR2 YENEEA. V trimming: 5 bases; J trimming: 5 bases; junction bases outside the gene matches: 8. The CDR3 sequence: CASSPRTGGLDEQYF. The CDR3 bases are TGTGCCAGCAGCCCAAGGACAGGGGGCTTGGACGAGCAGTACTTC. Variable domain in full (rest from reference TRBV11-3 and TRBJ2-7): EAGVVQSPRYKIIEKKQPVAFWCNPISGHNTLYWYLQNLGQGPELLIRYENEEAVDDSQLPKDRFSAERLKGVDSTLKIQPAELGDSAVYLCASSPRTGGLDEQYFGPGTRLTVT.

The J gene is TRBJ1-2, the V gene TRBV29-1; D perhaps matches TRBD1 (5 bases). The CDR3 has 18 residues. The V and J ends lost 6 bases and 0 bases respectively, with 26 bases between them. The V gene's germline CDR1 is SQVTM and CDR2 ANQGSEA. CDR3 DNA: TGCAGCGTCACAGGAACCGGGCCTACAGCACTTACTAACTATGGCTACACCTTC. Protein sequence: CSVTGTGPTALTNYGYTF.

This clonotype was counted a few times. The V call is TRBV5-6, the J call TRBJ2-1; 9 nucleotides match TRBD2. Looked up from germline, CDR1 is SGHDT and CDR2 is YYEEEE. The CDR3 is 18 amino acids. Trimming cost V 0 bases and J 4 bases; bases outside gene matches: 11. The CDR3 sequence is CASSLAAGGLPIYNEQFF. Written as DNA, the CDR3 is TGTGCCAGCAGCTTGGCGGCGGGAGGGCTTCCAATTTACAATGAGCAGTTCTTC. Drawing the rest from reference TRBV5-6 and TRBJ2-1, the complete variable domain is DAGVTQSPTHLIKTRGQQVTLRCSPKSGHDTVSWYQQALGQGPQFIFQYYEEEERQRGNFPDRFSGHQFPNYSSELNVNALLLGDSALYLCASSLAAGGLPIYNEQFFGPGTRLTVL.

The chain uses TRBV21-1 and TRBJ2-5; the DNA was not compared with TRBD2, the D call given in the table. TRBV21-1 is marked as a pseudogene. The CDR3 runs 19 residues. CDR3: CASSKAGGSGSRGQETQYF. The CDR3 DNA reads as TGTGCCAGCAGCAAAGCGGGGGGTAGCGGGAGTAGGGGCCAAGAGACCCAGTACTTC.

This clonotype was detected only a few times. The chain links TRBV7-9 to TRBJ2-7, with D hard to call. Trimming took off 1 base at V and 2 bases at J, with 6 bases between the two ends. There are 13 residues in the CDR3. CDR1 and CDR2 (germline): SEHNR, FQNEAQ (reference sequence). The CDR3 is CASSLVGTYEQYV. The CDR3 coding sequence is TGTGCCAGCAGCTTAGTGGGGACCTACGAGCAGTACGTC.